The 19 T cell receptor beta chains below come from one sample, sequenced in a study of T cell changes during pregnancy in multiple sclerosis. The data were produced by immunoSEQ multiplex PCR, yet TCRdb's version contains in-frame clones alone and is incomplete. The data show about 42,000 clones, 84% seen once. Sequenced material: CD4+ T cells from peripheral blood mononuclear cells, taken before pregnancy. These receptors were taken from a female donor with multiple sclerosis, enrolled in a pregnancy study.

V usage is TRBV7-2 and J usage is TRBJ1-5; 9 bases match TRBD1. The CDR3 totals 14 residues. Trimming cost V 5 bases and J 4 bases; bases outside gene matches: 3. The germline gives CDR1 SGHTA, CDR2 FQGNSA. CDR3 loop: CASSPGTGNQPQHF. CDR3 DNA sequence: TGTGCCAGCAGCCCTGGGACAGGGAATCAGCCCCAGCATTTT. Full variable domain (outside the CDR3, taken from reference TRBV7-2 and TRBJ1-5): GAGVSQSPSNKVTEKGKDVELRCDPISGHTALYWYRQSLGQGLEFLIYFQGNSAPDKSGLPSDRFSAERTGGSVSTLTIQRTQQEDSAVYLCASSPGTGNQPQHFGDGTRLSIL.

V gene TRBV7-9 combines with J gene TRBJ1-3; 7 bases fit TRBD1. The V gene end was trimmed by 4 bases and the J gene end by 0 bases; junction bases not matched to a gene: 3. The germline gives CDR1 SEHNR, CDR2 FQNEAQ (reference sequence). CDR3 size: 15 residues. The DNA of the CDR3 is TGTGCCAGCAGCTCCCAGGGGGACTCTGGAAACACCATATATTTT. Translating it yields CASSSQGDSGNTIYF.

The V gene is TRBV7-3, the J gene TRBJ1-1, with D possibly matching TRBD1 (5 bases). Germline V gene data show CDR1 as SGHTA and CDR2 as FQGTGA. This CDR3 contains 14 residues. The V end was cut by 5 bases, the J end by 10 bases, with 20 bases between. CDR3 bases: TGTGCCAGCAGCCAAGGGGCCGGCGAATTAGTAGCTTTCTTT. It encodes CASSQGAGELVAFF.

The V gene is TRBV4-2, the J gene TRBJ2-4; 9 bases line up with TRBD2. Germline assignment: CDR1 LGHNA and CDR2 YNFKEQ. V lost 2 bases, J lost 0 bases, and 5 bases stayed unmatched. This CDR3 region has 17 residues. The CDR3 DNA is TGTGCCAGCAGCCAAAATAGCGGGGGTCTAGCCAAAAACATTCAGTACTTC. Protein sequence: CASSQNSGGLAKNIQYF.

J is TRBJ1-6 and V is TRBV2; D is unclear. V lost 7 bases to trimming and J lost 7 bases, with 14 bases between them. CDR1 is SNHLY and CDR2 is FYNNEI in the germline V gene. The CDR3 is made up of 14 amino acids. The CDR3 here is CASTREAPNSPLHF. The CDR3 region has the DNA TGTGCCAGCACGCGTGAGGCCCCGAATTCACCCCTCCACTTT.

The V gene is TRBV13, the J gene TRBJ1-6, with 9 positions matching TRBD1. The CDR3 is 17 residues long. CDR1 and CDR2 (germline): PRHDT, FYEKMQ (reference sequence). J lost 0 bases, V lost 6 bases, and 6 bases had no gene match. CDR3 loop: CASRQGQGSSYNSPLHF. The CDR3 region has the DNA TGTGCCAGCAGACAGGGACAGGGAAGCTCCTATAATTCACCCCTCCACTTT.

The J gene is TRBJ2-1, the V gene TRBV11-2; the match to TRBD2 covers 12 bases. Germline V gives CDR1 SGHAT, CDR2 FQNNGV. The J segment lost 7 bases and the V segment lost 4 bases, leaving 5 bases of the junction unmatched. The CDR3 covers 15 residues. The CDR3: CASSWTSGNKNEQFF. The CDR3 bases are TGTGCCAGCAGCTGGACTAGCGGGAATAAAAATGAGCAGTTCTTC.

J is TRBJ2-7 and V is TRBV18; 8 nucleotides agree with TRBD2. Germline V gene lookup returns CDR1 KGHSH and CDR2 LQKENI. Trimming cost V 6 bases and J 1 base; bases outside gene matches: 8. This CDR3 has 15 amino acids. DNA for the CDR3: TGTGCCAGCTCCCCCGCGGGGGGCCCGTCCTACGAGCAGTACTTC. Encoded protein: CASSPAGGPSYEQYF.

This CDR3 reads CASTSTGVGSYFPYEAFF. DNA of the CDR3: TGTGCCAGCACCTCGACAGGGGTCGGTTCGTACTTCCCGTATGAAGCTTTCTTT. This chain links TRBV2 with TRBJ1-1; 8 positions match TRBD1. The germline V gene has CDR1 SNHLY and CDR2 FYNNEI. The CDR3 consists of 18 residues. After removal of 7 bases from V and 7 bases from J, the junction contained 23 bases not matched to a gene.

This chain connects TRBV7-9 to TRBJ1-5; D gene unclear. V shed 3 bases and J shed 3 bases, with 12 bases lying between them. The CDR3 runs 15 residues. Per germline, CDR1 SEHNR and CDR2 FQNEAQ (reference sequence). The CDR3 loop is CASSLAGTANQPQHF. The DNA for the CDR3 is TGTGCCAGCAGCTTGGCAGGAACCGCCAATCAGCCCCAGCATTTT. The full variable domain, in which reference TRBV7-9 and TRBJ1-5 provide the parts outside the CDR3, is DTGVSQNPRHKITKRGQNVTFRCDPISEHNRLYWYRQTLGQGPEFLTYFQNEAQLEKSRLLSDRFSAERPKGSFSTLEIQRTEQGDSAMYLCASSLAGTANQPQHFGDGTRLSIL.

The chain has TRBV7-3 and TRBJ1-1; 7 nucleotides match TRBD1. This CDR3 region has 15 residues. J lost 5 bases, V lost 3 bases, and 9 bases had no gene match. Germline-derived CDR1 and CDR2 are SGHTA and FQGTGA. The CDR3 nucleotides are TGTGCCAGCAGCTTCAGGGACAGCCCCGAAACTGAAGCTTTCTTT. The encoded protein is CASSFRDSPETEAFF.

The V call is TRBV6-1, the J call TRBJ2-7; tentatively, D is TRBD1 (5 bases). The CDR3 extends over 13 amino acids. V gave up 10 bases and J gave up 2 bases, with 15 bases separating them. CDR1 MNHNS and CDR2 SASEGT come from the germline V gene. The CDR3 DNA sequence: TGTGCCACTAACAGGAACCTCCCCTACGAGCAGTACTTC. It codes for CATNRNLPYEQYF.

This clone was seen once. This chain joins TRBV6-1 and TRBJ1-3; 10 nucleotides align to TRBD1. From germline, CDR1 is MNHNS and CDR2 SASEGT. CDR3 length equals 15 residues. The trim removed 0 bases at V and 8 bases at J, leaving 4 bases unmatched. CDR3 region: CASSEAGDRGDTIYF. CDR3 nucleotide sequence: TGTGCCAGCAGTGAAGCCGGGGACAGGGGAGACACCATATATTTT.

The V and J genes are TRBV9 and TRBJ2-1; maybe TRBD2 (5 bases). The germline gives CDR1 SGDLS, CDR2 YYNGEE. This CDR3 has 12 amino acids. V was pared by 0 bases and J by 8 bases, with 6 bases between. The CDR3 loop reads CASSVVGDEQFF. The CDR3 nucleotides are TGTGCCAGCAGCGTAGTCGGGGATGAGCAGTTCTTC.

The chain carries TRBV19 and TRBJ2-7; 9 bases match TRBD2. The CDR3 is 12 amino acids. Germline V CDR1 and CDR2: LNHDA, SQIVND (reference sequence). Germline trimming cut 10 bases from V and 3 bases from J; bases unmatched to any gene: 4. The CDR3 DNA sequence: TGTGCCACCAAGACTAGCGGCTACGAGCAGTACTTC. Translated, it gives CATKTSGYEQYF.

This rearrangement joins TRBV7-2 to TRBJ2-2; 7 bases are shared with TRBD1. The CDR3 has 19 residues. Per germline, CDR1 SGHTA and CDR2 FQGNSA. Trimming took 4 bases from V and 5 from J; bases not matched to a gene: 19. CDR3 in DNA: TGTGCCAGCAGCTCAGGCTTGGGACAGACCATTAGGGGAACCGGGGAGCTGTTTTTT. Its translation: CASSSGLGQTIRGTGELFF.

The rearrangement links TRBV19 to TRBJ1-2, with D possibly TRBD1 on 5 matching bases. Germline values: CDR1 LNHDA, CDR2 SQIVND (reference sequence). V shed 3 bases and J shed 6 bases, with 11 bases lying between them. The CDR3 loop spans 13 amino acids. The CDR3 here is CASSISGNHGYTF. CDR3 coding DNA: TGTGCCAGTAGTATTTCAGGGAACCATGGCTACACCTTC.

CDR3 region: CASRLQRDQGYTF. The CDR3 region has the DNA TGTGCCAGCAGACTTCAGAGGGATCAGGGCTACACCTTC. The genes are TRBV6-5 and TRBJ1-2; D uncertain. Trimming took off 6 bases at V and 8 bases at J, with 16 bases between the two ends. In germline, CDR1 is MNHEY, CDR2 SVGAGI. The CDR3 is made up of 13 amino acids.

V and J are TRBV5-6 and TRBJ2-7; the match to TRBD1 covers 8 bases. Germline-derived CDR1 and CDR2 are SGHDT and YYEEEE. The CDR3 is 13 residues long. The J segment lost 3 bases and the V segment lost 6 bases, leaving 5 bases of the junction unmatched. CDR3 sequence (DNA): TGTGCCAGCACTACCGGGACAGGCTACGAGCAGTACTTC. Translated, it gives CASTTGTGYEQYF.